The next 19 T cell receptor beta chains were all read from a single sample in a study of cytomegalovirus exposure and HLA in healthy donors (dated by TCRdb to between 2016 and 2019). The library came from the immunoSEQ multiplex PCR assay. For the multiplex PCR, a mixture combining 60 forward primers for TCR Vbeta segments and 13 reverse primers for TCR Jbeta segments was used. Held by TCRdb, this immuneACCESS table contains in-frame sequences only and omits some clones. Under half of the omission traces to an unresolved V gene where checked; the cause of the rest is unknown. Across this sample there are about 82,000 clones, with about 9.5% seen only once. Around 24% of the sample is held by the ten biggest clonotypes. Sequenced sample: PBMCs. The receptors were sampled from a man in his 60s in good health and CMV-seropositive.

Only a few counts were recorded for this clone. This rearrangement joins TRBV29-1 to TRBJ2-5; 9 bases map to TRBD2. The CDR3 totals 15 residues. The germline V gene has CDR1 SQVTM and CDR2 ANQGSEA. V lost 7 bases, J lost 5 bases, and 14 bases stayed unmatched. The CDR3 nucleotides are TGCAGCGAAACGGAGAGGCGGGGGGGCGGGGAGACCCAGTACTTC. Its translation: CSETERRGGGETQYF. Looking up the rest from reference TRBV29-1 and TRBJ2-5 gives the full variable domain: SAVISQKPSRDICQRGTSLTIQCQVDSQVTMMFWYRQQPGQSLTLIATANQGSEATYESGFVIDKFPISRPNLTFSTLTVSNMSPEDSSIYLCSETERRGGGETQYFGPGTRLLVL.

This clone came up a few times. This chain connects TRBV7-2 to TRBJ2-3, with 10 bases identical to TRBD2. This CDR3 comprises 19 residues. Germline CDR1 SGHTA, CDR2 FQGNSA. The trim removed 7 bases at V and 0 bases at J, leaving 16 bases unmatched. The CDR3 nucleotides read TGTGCCAGCACCCGACTAGCGGGTTTCTACAGATCTAGCACAGATACGCAGTATTTT. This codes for CASTRLAGFYRSSTDTQYF.

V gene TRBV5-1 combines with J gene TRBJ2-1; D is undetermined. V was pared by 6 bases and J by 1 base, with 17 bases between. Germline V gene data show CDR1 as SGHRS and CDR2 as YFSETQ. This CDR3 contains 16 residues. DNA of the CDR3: TGCGCCAGCAACCCACAGACCTATTCTTCCTACAATGAGCAGTTCTTC. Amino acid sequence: CASNPQTYSSYNEQFF.

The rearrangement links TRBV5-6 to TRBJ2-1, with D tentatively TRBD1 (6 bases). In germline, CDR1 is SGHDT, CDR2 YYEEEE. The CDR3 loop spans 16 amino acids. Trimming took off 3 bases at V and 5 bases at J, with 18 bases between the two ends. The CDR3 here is CASSSPPWDTHNEQFF. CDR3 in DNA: TGTGCCAGCAGCTCCCCCCCCTGGGACACTCACAATGAGCAGTTCTTC. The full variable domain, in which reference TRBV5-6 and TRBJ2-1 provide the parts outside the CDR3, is DAGVTQSPTHLIKTRGQQVTLRCSPKSGHDTVSWYQQALGQGPQFIFQYYEEEERQRGNFPDRFSGHQFPNYSSELNVNALLLGDSALYLCASSSPPWDTHNEQFFGPGTRLTVL.

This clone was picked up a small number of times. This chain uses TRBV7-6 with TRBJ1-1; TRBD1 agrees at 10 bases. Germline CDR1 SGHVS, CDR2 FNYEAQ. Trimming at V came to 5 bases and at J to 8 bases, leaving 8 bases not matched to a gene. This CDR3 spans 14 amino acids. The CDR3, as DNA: TGTGCCAGCAGCGTCGGGACAGGGGCCGTGGAAGCTTTCTTT. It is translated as CASSVGTGAVEAFF. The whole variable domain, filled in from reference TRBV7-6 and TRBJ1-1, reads GAGVSQSPRYKVTKRGQDVALRCDPISGHVSLYWYRQALGQGPEFLTYFNYEAQQDKSGLPNDRFSAERPEGSISTLTIQRTEQRDSAMYRCASSVGTGAVEAFFGQGTRLTVV.

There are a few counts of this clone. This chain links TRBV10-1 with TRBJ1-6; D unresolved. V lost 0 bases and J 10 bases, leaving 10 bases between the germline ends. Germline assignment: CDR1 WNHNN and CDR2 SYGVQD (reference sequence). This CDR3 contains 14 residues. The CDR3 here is CASSESGDSSPLHF. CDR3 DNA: TGCGCCAGCAGTGAGTCCGGCGATAGCTCACCCCTCCACTTT.

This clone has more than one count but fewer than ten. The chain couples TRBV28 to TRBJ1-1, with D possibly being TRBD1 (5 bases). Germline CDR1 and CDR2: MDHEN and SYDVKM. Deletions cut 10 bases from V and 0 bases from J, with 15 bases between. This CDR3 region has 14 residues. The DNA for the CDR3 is TGTGCCACCGAGACAGAGACAATGAACACTGAAGCTTTCTTT. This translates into CATETETMNTEAFF.

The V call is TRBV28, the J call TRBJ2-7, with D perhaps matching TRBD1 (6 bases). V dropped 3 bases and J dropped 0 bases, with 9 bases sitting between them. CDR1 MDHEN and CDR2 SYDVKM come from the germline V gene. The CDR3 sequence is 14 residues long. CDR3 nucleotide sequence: TGTGCCAGCAGTTTTGGGGGCCTCTCCTACGAGCAGTACTTC. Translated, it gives CASSFGGLSYEQYF.

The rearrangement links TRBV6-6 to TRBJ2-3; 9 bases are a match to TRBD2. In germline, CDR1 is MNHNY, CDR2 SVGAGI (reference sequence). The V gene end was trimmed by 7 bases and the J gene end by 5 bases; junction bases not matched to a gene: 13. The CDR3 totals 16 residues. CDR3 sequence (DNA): TGTGCCAGCACTGATTCGGGGGTAGCGGGAGTAGATACGCAGTATTTT. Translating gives CASTDSGVAGVDTQYF.

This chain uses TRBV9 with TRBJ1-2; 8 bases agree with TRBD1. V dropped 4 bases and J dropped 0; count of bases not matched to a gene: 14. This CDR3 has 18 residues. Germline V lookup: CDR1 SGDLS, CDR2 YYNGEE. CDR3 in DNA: TGTGCCAGCAGCCCGAGGCCCCGGGACAGGCGACCTAACTATGGCTACACCTTC. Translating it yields CASSPRPRDRRPNYGYTF.

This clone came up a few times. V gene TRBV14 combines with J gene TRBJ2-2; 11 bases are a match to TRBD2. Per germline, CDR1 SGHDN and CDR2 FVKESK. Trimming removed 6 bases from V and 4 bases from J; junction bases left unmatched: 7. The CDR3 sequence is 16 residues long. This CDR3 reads CASRPTSGSSTGELFF. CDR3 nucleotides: TGTGCCAGCAGACCCACTAGCGGGAGTAGCACCGGGGAGCTGTTTTTT.

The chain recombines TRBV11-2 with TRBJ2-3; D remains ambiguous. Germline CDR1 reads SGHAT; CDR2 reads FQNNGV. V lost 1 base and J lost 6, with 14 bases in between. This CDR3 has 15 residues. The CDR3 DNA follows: TGTGCCAGCAGCTTAGCTAGGCTAACGGTGGATACGCAGTATTTT. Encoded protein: CASSLARLTVDTQYF.

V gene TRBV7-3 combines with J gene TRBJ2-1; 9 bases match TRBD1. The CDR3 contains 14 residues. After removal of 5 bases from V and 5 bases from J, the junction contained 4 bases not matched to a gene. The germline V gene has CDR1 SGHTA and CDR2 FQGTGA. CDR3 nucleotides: TGTGCCAGCAGCCGCTGGACAGGGGACAATGAGCAGTTCTTC. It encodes CASSRWTGDNEQFF.

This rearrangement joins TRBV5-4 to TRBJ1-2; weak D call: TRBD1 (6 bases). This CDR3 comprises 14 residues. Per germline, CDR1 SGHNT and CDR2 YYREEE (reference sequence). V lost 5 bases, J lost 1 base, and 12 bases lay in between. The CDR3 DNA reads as TGTGCCAGCAGTTCCGGACAGATTAACTATGGCTACACCTTC. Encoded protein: CASSSGQINYGYTF.

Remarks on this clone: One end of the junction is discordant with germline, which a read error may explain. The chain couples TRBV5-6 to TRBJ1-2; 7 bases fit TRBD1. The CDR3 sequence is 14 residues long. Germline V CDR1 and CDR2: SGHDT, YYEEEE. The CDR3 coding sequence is TGTGCCAGCAGCTTGGCCAGGGGGTATTATGACTACACCTTC. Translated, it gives CASSLARGYYDYTF.

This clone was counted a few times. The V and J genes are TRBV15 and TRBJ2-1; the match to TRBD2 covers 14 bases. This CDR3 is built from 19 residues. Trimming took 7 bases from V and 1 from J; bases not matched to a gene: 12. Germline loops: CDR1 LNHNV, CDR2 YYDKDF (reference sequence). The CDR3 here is CATKGPGTSGSFSYNEQFF. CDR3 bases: TGTGCCACCAAAGGACCCGGGACTAGCGGGAGTTTTTCCTACAATGAGCAGTTCTTC.

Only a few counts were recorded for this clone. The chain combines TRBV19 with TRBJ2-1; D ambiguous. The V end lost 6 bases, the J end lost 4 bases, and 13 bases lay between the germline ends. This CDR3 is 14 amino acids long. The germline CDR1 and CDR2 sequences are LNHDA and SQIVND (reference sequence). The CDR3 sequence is CASSPLQLYNEQFF. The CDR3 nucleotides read TGTGCCAGTAGCCCCCTGCAGTTATACAATGAGCAGTTCTTC.

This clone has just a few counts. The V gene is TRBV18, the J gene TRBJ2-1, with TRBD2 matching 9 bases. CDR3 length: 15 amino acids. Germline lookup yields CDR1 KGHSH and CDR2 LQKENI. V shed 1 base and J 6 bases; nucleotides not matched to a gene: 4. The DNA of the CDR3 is TGTGCCAGCTCACCACTAGCGGGAGACCGCAATGAGCAGTTCTTC. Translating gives CASSPLAGDRNEQFF.

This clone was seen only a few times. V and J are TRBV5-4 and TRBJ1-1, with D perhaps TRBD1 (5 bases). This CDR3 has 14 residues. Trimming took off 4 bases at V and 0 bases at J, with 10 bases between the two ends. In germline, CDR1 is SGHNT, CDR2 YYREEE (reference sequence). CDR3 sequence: CASSLRGVNTEAFF. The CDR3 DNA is TGTGCCAGCAGCCTACGGGGGGTGAACACTGAAGCTTTCTTT.